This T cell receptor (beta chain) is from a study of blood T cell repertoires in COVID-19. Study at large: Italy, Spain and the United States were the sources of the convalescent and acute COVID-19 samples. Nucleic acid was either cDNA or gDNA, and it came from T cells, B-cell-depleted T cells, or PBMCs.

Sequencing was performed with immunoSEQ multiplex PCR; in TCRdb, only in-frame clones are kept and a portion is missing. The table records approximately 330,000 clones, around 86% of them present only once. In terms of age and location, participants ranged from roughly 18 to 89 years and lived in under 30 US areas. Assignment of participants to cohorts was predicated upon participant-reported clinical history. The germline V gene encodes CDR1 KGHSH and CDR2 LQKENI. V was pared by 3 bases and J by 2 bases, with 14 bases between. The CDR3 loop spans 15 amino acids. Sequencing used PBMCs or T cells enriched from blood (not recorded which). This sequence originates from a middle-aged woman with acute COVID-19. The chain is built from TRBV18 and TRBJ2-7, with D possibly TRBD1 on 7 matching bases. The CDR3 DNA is TGTGCCAGCTCACCTATCCCAGGGGGGACCTACGAGCAGTACTTC. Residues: CASSPIPGGTYEQYF.